The clone carrying this T cell receptor (beta chain) has a handful of counts. This record belongs to a study of T-cell memory formation after mild COVID-19. A single record per CDR3 protein comes from TCRdb applying MiXCR to the 5' RACE reads. The profile shows about 400,000 distinct CDR3 sequences, roughly a quarter of them singletons. The V and J ends lost 4 bases and 5 bases, in that order; junction bases with no gene match: 12. Looked up from germline, CDR1 is LGHNT and CDR2 is FRNRAP. This CDR3 spans 17 amino acids. Material for sequencing was PBMCs or a T cell subset sorted from them (not recorded which). V is TRBV12-5 and J is TRBJ2-2; 8 nucleotides agree with TRBD2. This TCR was recovered from an adult woman who had mild COVID-19 (a few samples of this study predate the infection). Cell type and time point are not known. As DNA, the CDR3 is TGTGCTAGTGGTTCAATTGGAGCGGGAGTCGAGACCGGGGAGCTGTTTTTT. Its protein is CASGSIGAGVETGELFF.